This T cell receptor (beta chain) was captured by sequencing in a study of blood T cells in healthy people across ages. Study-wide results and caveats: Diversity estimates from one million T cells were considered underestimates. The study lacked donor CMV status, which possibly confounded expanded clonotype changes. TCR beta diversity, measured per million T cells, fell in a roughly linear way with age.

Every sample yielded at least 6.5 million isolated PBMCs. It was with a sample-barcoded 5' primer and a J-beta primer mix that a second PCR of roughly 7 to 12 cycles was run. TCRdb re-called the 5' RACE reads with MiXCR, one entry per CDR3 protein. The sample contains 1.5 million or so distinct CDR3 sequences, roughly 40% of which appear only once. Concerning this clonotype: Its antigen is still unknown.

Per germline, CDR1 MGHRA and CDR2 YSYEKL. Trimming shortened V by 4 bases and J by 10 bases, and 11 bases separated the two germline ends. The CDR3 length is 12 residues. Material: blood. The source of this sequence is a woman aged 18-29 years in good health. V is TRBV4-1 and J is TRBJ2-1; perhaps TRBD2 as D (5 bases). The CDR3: CASSPSREEQFF. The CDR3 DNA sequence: TGCGCCAGCAGCCCGTCTAGGGAGGAGCAGTTCTTC.